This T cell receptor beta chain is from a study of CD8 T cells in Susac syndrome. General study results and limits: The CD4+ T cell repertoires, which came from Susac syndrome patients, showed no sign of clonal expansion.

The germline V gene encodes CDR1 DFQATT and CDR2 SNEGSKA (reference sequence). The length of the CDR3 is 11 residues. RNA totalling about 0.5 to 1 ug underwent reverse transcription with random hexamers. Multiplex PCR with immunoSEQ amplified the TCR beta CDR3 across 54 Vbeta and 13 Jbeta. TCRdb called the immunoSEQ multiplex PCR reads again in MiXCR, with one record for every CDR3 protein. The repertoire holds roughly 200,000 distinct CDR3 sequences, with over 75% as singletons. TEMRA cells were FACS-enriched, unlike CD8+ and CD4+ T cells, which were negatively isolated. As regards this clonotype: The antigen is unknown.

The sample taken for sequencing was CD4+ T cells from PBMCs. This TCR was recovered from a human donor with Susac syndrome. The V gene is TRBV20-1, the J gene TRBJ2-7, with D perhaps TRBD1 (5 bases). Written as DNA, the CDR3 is TGCAGCACCTCCGCTAAGGGGGAGCAGTACTTC. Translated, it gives CSTSAKGEQYF.